The rows below give T cell receptor beta chains drawn from one sample of a study of T cell repertoires and HLA-DP antigens. Their antigen targets remain unknown. Clones were sequenced by immunoSEQ multiplex PCR, and TCRdb holds only the in-frame ones, with some missing. The sample records approximately 90,000 clones, 86% being singletons. The material sequenced was CD4+ T cells from PBMCs. The origin of the receptors is a man aged 45-65 years in good health and CMV-seronegative. Each CDR3 is given with its conserved first and last residue. Each record gives: J gene, clone size, D gene, CDR3 length, V gene, CDR3 DNA, CDR3 protein. D genes are given only for firm matches. Not every row has a clone size; where given, it reads once, few, many or a size class.

>TRBJ2-7|NA|NA|12|TRBV29-1
TGCAGCGTTGAAGATCACGCCTACGAGCAGTACTTC
CSVEDHAYEQYF
>TRBJ2-5|NA|TRBD2|14|TRBV7-2
TGTGCCAGCAGCCGCTCGGCTAGCGGACGGACCCAGTACTTC
CASSRSASGRTQYF
>TRBJ2-1|NA|NA|16|TRBV6-4
TGTGCCAGCAGACGATCTAGCGTTGGCTCCTACAATGAGCAGTTCTTC
CASRRSSVGSYNEQFF
>TRBJ2-3|NA|NA|12|TRBV7-2
TGTGCCAGCAGCTTCCTGCGGGATACGCAGTATTTT
CASSFLRDTQYF
>TRBJ2-6|NA|TRBD1|18|TRBV5-6
TGTGCCAGCAGAGACAGGGGATTAGCCTTGTCTGGGGCCAACGTCCTGACTTTC
CASRDRGLALSGANVLTF
>TRBJ1-2|few|TRBD1|15|TRBV5-4
TGTGCCAGCAGCACAAGATTCCGGGACAGGGCGGGCTACACCTTC
CASSTRFRDRAGYTF
>TRBJ2-7|once|TRBD1|14|TRBV19
TGTGCCAGTAATTGGGGACAGGGGTCCTACGAGCAGTACTTC
CASNWGQGSYEQYF
>TRBJ2-7|once|TRBD1|15|TRBV6-6
TGTGCCAGCAGTTTATCGGCAGGGGGCAACGACGAGCAGTACTTC
CASSLSAGGNDEQYF
>TRBJ2-7|NA|TRBD1|13|TRBV7-2
TGTGCCAGCAGCAGAGACAGGGTGGGCGAGCAGTACTTC
CASSRDRVGEQYF
>TRBJ2-3|NA|NA|14|TRBV4-1
TGCGCCAGCAGCCCGACCCTAAGCACAGATACGCAGTATTTT
CASSPTLSTDTQYF